The 24 T cell receptor beta chains listed next were all sequenced from one sample in a study of cytomegalovirus exposure and HLA in healthy donors. The study ran its PCR with 60 Vbeta and 13 Jbeta primers. Clones were read by immunoSEQ multiplex PCR, and TCRdb kept only the in-frame ones, dropping some. The sample lists 82,000 or so clones; 10% were seen once. The specimen was PBMCs. The receptors originated from a man in his 60s in good health and CMV-seropositive.

This clone was picked up a small number of times. The V and J genes are TRBV28 and TRBJ1-2, with 8 bases lining up with TRBD1. CDR1 is MDHEN and CDR2 is SYDVKM in the germline V gene. The V segment lost 6 bases and the J segment 6 bases; nucleotides outside the gene matches: 9. CDR3 size: 14 residues. The CDR3 sequence: CASSLIQGGDGYTF. For the CDR3, the DNA is TGTGCCAGCAGCTTGATACAGGGGGGGGATGGCTACACCTTC.

This clone was seen a few times. Other DNA variants within this sample encode the same CDR3. The chain carries TRBV6-1 and TRBJ2-7, with 7 bases matching TRBD2. The CDR3 covers 14 residues. J lost 6 bases, V lost 2 bases, and 7 bases had no gene match. In germline, CDR1 is MNHNS, CDR2 SASEGT. CDR3 nucleotides: TGTGCCAGCAGTGAACAAACGACTAGCCGCGAGCAGTACTTC. This gives the protein CASSEQTTSREQYF.

This clone was seen at least ten times. Other DNA variants within this sample encode the same CDR3. The chain couples TRBV2 to TRBJ2-7; D is possibly TRBD1 (6 bases). Germline V gene data show CDR1 as SNHLY and CDR2 as FYNNEI. This CDR3 has 16 residues. DNA for the CDR3: TGTGCCAGCAGTGAAGCGGAAGGGACACAACGATACGAGAAGTACGTA. It is translated as CASSEAEGTQRYEKYV.

The J gene is TRBJ1-5, the V gene TRBV6-1, with D possibly matching TRBD1 (6 bases). The germline gives CDR1 MNHNS, CDR2 SASEGT. The V end lost 1 base, the J end lost 12 bases, and 10 bases lay between the germline ends. The CDR3 is 12 amino acids. Written as DNA, the CDR3 is TGTGCCAGCAGTGAAGACAGGGAGTACCAGCATTTT. It encodes CASSEDREYQHF.

This clone was observed a few times. The chain joins TRBV5-1 to TRBJ2-3; 13 nucleotides line up with TRBD2. Germline CDR1 reads SGHRS; CDR2 reads YFSETQ. There are 16 residues in the CDR3. Trimming cost V 0 bases and J 5 bases; bases outside gene matches: 3. In nucleotides, the CDR3 is TGCGCCAGCAGCTTGGAACTAGCGGGGGGGCAAGATACGCAGTATTTT. Its protein is CASSLELAGGQDTQYF.

The chain employs TRBV19 and TRBJ2-3, with 10 bases lining up with TRBD1. CDR3 size: 14 residues. Per the germline V gene, CDR1 is LNHDA and CDR2 is SQIVND (reference sequence). V was clipped by 3 bases and J by 6 bases; unmatched bases: 3. Here the CDR3 reads CASSMTGGADTQYF. CDR3 nucleotides: TGTGCCAGTAGTATGACAGGGGGCGCGGATACGCAGTATTTT. The whole variable domain, remainder taken from reference TRBV19 and TRBJ2-3, is DGGITQSPKYLFRKEGQNVTLSCEQNLNHDAMYWYRQDPGQGLRLIYYSQIVNDFQKGDIAEGYSVSREKKESFPLTVTSAQKNPTAFYLCASSMTGGADTQYFGPGTRLTVL.

The chain combines TRBV21-1 with TRBJ1-1; TRBD1, as called in the table, went unchecked against the DNA. TRBV21-1 is given as a pseudogene. The CDR3 covers 14 residues. CDR3 DNA sequence: TGTGCCAGCAGCATCACAGGGGAAGACACTGAAGCTTTCTTT. Translated, it gives CASSITGEDTEAFF.

J is TRBJ2-1 and V is TRBV14; perhaps TRBD1 as D (6 bases). The germline V and J ends were trimmed by 5 bases and 8 bases, with 22 bases remaining between them. CDR3 length: 16 residues. Per the germline V gene, CDR1 is SGHDN and CDR2 is FVKESK. The CDR3 nucleotides read TGTGCCAGCAGCGGGCAGGGGCTTGATTTTTCTTATGAGCAGTTCTTC. Translated: CASSGQGLDFSYEQFF.

The chain carries TRBV5-1 and TRBJ2-2, with D perhaps matching TRBD2 (5 bases). V was trimmed by 8 bases and J by 3 bases, leaving 17 bases between them. Germline-derived CDR1 and CDR2 are SGHRS and YFSETQ. The CDR3 is made up of 15 amino acids. The CDR3 reads CASRTPSADTGELFF. The CDR3 DNA follows: TGCGCCAGTCGGACTCCGTCAGCCGACACCGGGGAGCTGTTTTTT.

The sample holds a few counts of this clone. The chain links TRBV28 to TRBJ2-7; 7 nucleotides match TRBD2. Looked up from germline, CDR1 is MDHEN and CDR2 is SYDVKM. The CDR3 runs 16 residues. J was trimmed by 4 bases and V by 3 bases; bases with no gene match: 12. The CDR3 bases are TGTGCCAGCAGTTTCACCCCGGGACTACCTCATTACGAGCAGTACTTC. It codes for CASSFTPGLPHYEQYF.

This clone was observed a few times. The chain employs TRBV10-3 and TRBJ2-6, with a possible D match to TRBD2 (7 bases). Germline V gene data show CDR1 as ENHRY and CDR2 as SYGVKD. Trimming shortened V by 3 bases and J by 4 bases, and 13 bases separated the two germline ends. The CDR3 loop spans 16 amino acids. The CDR3 spells CAISDGGAPGANVLTF. DNA for the CDR3: TGTGCCATCAGTGATGGGGGGGCGCCCGGGGCCAACGTCCTGACTTTC.

The table lists this clone with a few counts. This sequence joins TRBV28 and TRBJ1-4; tentatively, D is TRBD1 (5 bases). The ends were cut back, 6 bases at V and 7 bases at J, with 6 bases in the middle. The CDR3 is made up of 11 amino acids. Germline V lookup: CDR1 MDHEN, CDR2 SYDVKM. Written as DNA, the CDR3 is TGTGCCAGCAGCGGGGGTGAAAAACTGTTTTTT. This translates into CASSGGEKLFF.

V usage is TRBV7-8 and J usage is TRBJ2-1, with TRBD2 identical over 16 bases. The CDR3 covers 16 residues. From germline, CDR1 is SGHVS and CDR2 FQNEAQ. J was trimmed by 9 bases and V by 5 bases; bases with no gene match: 7. CDR3 nucleotides: TGTGCCAGCAGCATCGCCGGGACTAGCGGGAGGGTTGAGCAGTTCTTC. Its protein is CASSIAGTSGRVEQFF. The variable domain in full, completed from reference TRBV7-8 and TRBJ2-1, reads GAGVSQSPRYKVAKRGQDVALRCDPISGHVSLFWYQQALGQGPEFLTYFQNEAQLDKSGLPSDRFFAERPEGSVSTLKIQRTQQEDSAVYLCASSIAGTSGRVEQFFGPGTRLTVL.

This chain joins TRBV7-3 and TRBJ2-1, with 9 bases that match TRBD2. Germline V gene data show CDR1 as SGHTA and CDR2 as FQGTGA. The CDR3 spans 14 residues. V gave up 5 bases and J gave up 6 bases; unmatched junction bases: 5. The CDR3: CASSQSGGLNEQFF. In nucleotides, the CDR3 is TGTGCCAGCAGCCAGAGCGGGGGGCTCAATGAGCAGTTCTTC.

The rearrangement uses TRBV6-6 and TRBJ2-5; tentatively, D is TRBD2 (5 bases). This CDR3 is built from 15 residues. CDR1 is MNHNY, CDR2 SVGAGI, per germline (reference sequence). V lost 0 bases, J lost 2 bases, and 10 bases lay in between. CDR3 sequence reads: CASSYSGKGQETQYF. CDR3 nucleotide sequence: TGTGCCAGCAGTTACTCCGGGAAAGGGCAAGAGACCCAGTACTTC.

This clone was detected a few times. The V and J genes are TRBV29-1 and TRBJ1-4, with 9 positions matching TRBD1. CDR1 SQVTM and CDR2 ANQGSEA come from the germline V gene. This CDR3 has 12 residues. The J segment lost 6 bases and the V segment lost 8 bases, leaving 4 bases of the junction unmatched. CDR3 amino acids: CSTGDRDEKLFF. In DNA, the CDR3 is TGCAGCACTGGGGACAGGGATGAAAAACTGTTTTTT.

This clone showed up just a few times. J is TRBJ2-5 and V is TRBV6-5; D is possibly TRBD2 (6 bases). Trimming took off 5 bases at V and 2 bases at J, with 15 bases between the two ends. In germline, CDR1 is MNHEY, CDR2 SVGAGI. This CDR3 is built from 15 residues. This CDR3 is CASSTGLLPQETQYF. Written as DNA, the CDR3 is TGTGCCAGCAGTACGGGACTTCTACCTCAAGAGACCCAGTACTTC.

This clone showed up just once. The rearrangement uses TRBV5-1 and TRBJ2-5, with TRBD1 identical over 7 bases. The CDR3 is 15 residues long. V gave up 0 bases and J gave up 1 base; unmatched junction bases: 3. Germline V gene lookup returns CDR1 SGHRS and CDR2 YFSETQ. CDR3 sequence: CASSLGQGPQETQYF. Written as DNA, the CDR3 is TGCGCCAGCAGCTTGGGACAGGGCCCCCAAGAGACCCAGTACTTC.

The gene calls are TRBV7-2 and TRBJ2-3; unclear D gene. The CDR3 totals 13 residues. Trimming removed 6 bases at V and 2 bases at J, with 9 bases between. Germline CDR1 reads SGHTA; CDR2 reads FQGNSA. As DNA, the CDR3 is TGTGCCAGCAGTCAGTTGAACACAGATACGCAGTATTTT. This sequence encodes CASSQLNTDTQYF.

V is TRBV18 and J is TRBJ2-5; perhaps TRBD1 as D (6 bases). The CDR3 is 14 amino acids. V was pared by 5 bases and J by 2 bases, with 12 bases between. Germline loops: CDR1 KGHSH, CDR2 LQKENI. The CDR3: CASSGSGQQETQYF. The CDR3 DNA follows: TGTGCCAGCTCAGGGTCTGGACAGCAAGAGACCCAGTACTTC.

This clone came up a few times. This rearrangement joins TRBV4-2 to TRBJ1-2; D is undetermined. The V end was cut by 0 bases, the J end by 4 bases, with 24 bases between. This CDR3 is built from 19 residues. CDR1 LGHNA and CDR2 YNFKEQ come from the germline V gene. CDR3 protein: CASSQDLMSKSGDSYGYTF. In DNA form, the CDR3 reads TGTGCCAGCAGCCAAGATCTGATGTCCAAGTCGGGAGATTCCTATGGCTACACCTTC.

This clone showed up just a few times. The chain carries TRBV30 and TRBJ2-7; TRBD1 aligns across 9 bases. Germline V gene lookup returns CDR1 GTSNPN and CDR2 SVGIG (reference sequence). With 2 bases clipped from V and 7 bases from J, the junction kept 6 bases outside the gene matches. The CDR3 has 13 residues. This chain's CDR3 is CAWSRQGDGEQYF. The CDR3 DNA reads as TGTGCCTGGAGTCGACAGGGGGATGGTGAGCAGTACTTC.

This clone was picked up a small number of times. This rearrangement joins TRBV5-1 to TRBJ1-4, with TRBD1 identical over 8 bases. V was clipped by 1 base and J by 3 bases; unmatched bases: 5. The CDR3 has 16 amino acids. Germline V gives CDR1 SGHRS, CDR2 YFSETQ. The CDR3 DNA sequence: TGCGCCAGCAGCTTGACCGGACAGGGCGCTAATGAAAAACTGTTTTTT. This gives the protein CASSLTGQGANEKLFF.

This clone was seen a handful of times. The sample has other DNA sequences that encode this CDR3 too. The genes are TRBV12-1 and TRBJ1-2. TRBV12-1 is flagged as a pseudogene. This CDR3 spans 15 amino acids. CDR3 protein: CASSFGCGVEDGYTF. DNA of the CDR3: TGTGCCAGCAGCTTTGGGTGCGGTGTAGAGGATGGCTACACCTTC.